Each of the 30 T cell receptor beta chains below was sequenced from the same sample in a study of T cells in Graves' hyperthyroidism and ophthalmopathy. Amplified TCR beta CDR3 regions came from RNA transcripts. In the first-round RT-PCR of the TCR CDR3, the HTBI primer set was used. TCRdb analysed the multiplex PCR reads with MiXCR anew, one entry per CDR3 protein. Of approximately 600,000 distinct CDR3 sequences in the sample, about a fifth are singletons; the top ten hold around a third. The sequencing input was blood. These receptors all stem from a young man with Graves' ophthalmopathy.

This clonotype has a handful of counts. The chain has TRBV20-1 and TRBJ2-7, with 12 nucleotides matching TRBD2. The CDR3 has 16 amino acids. Unmatched junction bases numbered 12, after V lost 5 bases and J lost 4 bases. Germline CDR1 DFQATT, CDR2 SNEGSKA (reference sequence). CDR3 residues: CSAPFSGTSGLYEQYF. CDR3 nucleotide sequence: TGCAGTGCTCCCTTCTCCGGGACTAGCGGGTTGTACGAGCAGTACTTC.

There are many counts of this clonotype. The J gene is TRBJ1-4, the V gene TRBV30, with a possible D match to TRBD1 (6 bases). CDR1 GTSNPN and CDR2 SVGIG come from the germline V gene (reference sequence). V was pared by 2 bases and J by 0 bases, with 13 bases between. CDR3 length: 16 amino acids. The CDR3 protein is CAWSLDRTSTNEKLFF. The CDR3 bases are TGTGCCTGGAGTCTAGACAGGACCTCAACTAATGAAAAACTGTTTTTT.

The table lists this clonotype with a few counts. This rearrangement joins TRBV27 to TRBJ2-7; possible D gene TRBD2, 6 bases. This CDR3 contains 16 residues. V lost 2 bases, J lost 0 bases, and 14 bases lay in between. Germline V gene lookup returns CDR1 MNHEY and CDR2 SMNVEV (reference sequence). This CDR3 is CASSLKGSTSSYEQYF. Written as DNA, the CDR3 is TGTGCCAGCAGTTTAAAAGGGTCGACTAGCTCCTACGAGCAGTACTTC.

This clonotype was observed a handful of times. The V gene is TRBV9, the J gene TRBJ2-3; D is perhaps TRBD2 (5 bases). Trimming cost V 6 bases and J 3 bases, with 20 bases left between them. Looked up from germline, CDR1 is SGDLS and CDR2 is YYNGEE. The CDR3 sequence is 16 residues long. The CDR3 region has the DNA TGTGCCAGCAACCCCTTTGGTGGGAGACGGACAGATACGCAGTATTTT. Encoded protein: CASNPFGGRRTDTQYF.

The rearrangement uses TRBV5-1 and TRBJ1-1; 7 nucleotides align to TRBD1. This CDR3 has 16 amino acids. The V gene end was trimmed by 4 bases and the J gene end by 3 bases; junction bases not matched to a gene: 12. Germline V gene sequence: CDR1 SGHRS, CDR2 YFSETQ. In DNA form, the CDR3 reads TGCGCCAGCAGCCAGGACAGGCGAGGAAGAGACACTGAAGCTTTCTTT. Amino acid sequence: CASSQDRRGRDTEAFF.

The chain links TRBV14 to TRBJ2-1, with D maybe TRBD2 (6 bases). The CDR3 spans 15 residues. CDR1 and CDR2 (germline): SGHDN, FVKESK. V was pared by 0 bases and J by 6 bases, with 12 bases between. The CDR3 region is CASSQDFTGVNEQFF. CDR3 nucleotides: TGTGCCAGCAGCCAAGATTTCACGGGGGTCAATGAGCAGTTCTTC.

About this clonotype: A much larger clone differs from this one at a single base, so this may be a read error. No conserved phenylalanine or tryptophan ends this CDR3, so it is likely a read error. The V and J genes are TRBV18 and TRBJ1-5, with D unclear. V was clipped by 8 bases and J by 0 bases, with 14 bases between them. The CDR3 length is 15 residues. Germline V gene data show CDR1 as KGHSH and CDR2 as LQKENI. The chain's CDR3 is CASTGEADSNQPQHL. CDR3 nucleotide sequence: TGTGCCAGCACCGGGGAGGCGGATAGCAATCAGCCCCAGCATCTT.

In this sample, this clonotype turned up many times. This chain uses TRBV24-1 with TRBJ2-7; no reliable D call. V was cut by 4 bases and J by 7 bases, with 7 bases left in between. This CDR3 is 11 amino acids long. Germline V CDR1 and CDR2: KGHDR, SFDVKD. This chain's CDR3 is CATSELGEQYF. Here the CDR3 DNA reads TGTGCCACCAGTGAATTGGGGGAGCAGTACTTC.

This clonotype was counted between two and nine times. The V call is TRBV20-1, the J call TRBJ1-2, with TRBD1 matching over 10 bases. This CDR3 spans 15 amino acids. Germline loops: CDR1 DFQATT, CDR2 SNEGSKA (reference sequence). The ends lost 4 bases at V and 6 bases at J; junction bases unmatched: 11. This CDR3 is CSATPGQGMSHGYTF. DNA of the CDR3: TGCAGTGCTACCCCGGGACAGGGGATGTCTCATGGCTACACCTTC.

The CDR3 loop reads CASSLVGARDYGYTF. The CDR3 DNA reads TGTGCCAGCAGCTTGGTAGGGGCGAGGGACTATGGCTACACCTTC. The chain couples TRBV5-4 to TRBJ1-2; TRBD1 is a possible D gene (5 bases). This CDR3 contains 15 residues. In germline, CDR1 is SGHNT, CDR2 YYREEE (reference sequence). Trimming took 0 bases from V and 3 from J, leaving 12 bases between them.

In this sample, this clonotype turned up many times. The rearrangement joins TRBV12-3 or TRBV12-4 to TRBJ2-1, with 10 positions matching TRBD2. CDR3 length equals 15 residues. J lost 2 bases, V lost 5 bases, and 3 bases had no gene match. The CDR3 DNA reads TGTGCCAGCAGTCTTAGCGGGAGGCCCTACAATGAGCAGTTCTTC. This codes for CASSLSGRPYNEQFF.

The chain has TRBV20-1 and TRBJ2-2; 7 bases align to TRBD2. The V segment lost 3 bases and the J segment 6 bases; nucleotides outside the gene matches: 4. The CDR3 has 13 amino acids. CDR1 DFQATT and CDR2 SNEGSKA come from the germline V gene (reference sequence). CDR3 nucleotides: TGCAGTGCTAGCGGGAGGTGGCCCGGGGAGCTGTTTTTT. Protein sequence: CSASGRWPGELFF.

This clonotype showed up many times. The CDR3 nucleotides read TGTGCCAGCAGCAAATGGGGGCAGGGAGGAGAGACCCAGTACTTC. It yields the protein CASSKWGQGGETQYF. V usage is TRBV11-2 and J usage is TRBJ2-5, with D possibly being TRBD1 or TRBD2 (6 bases each). From germline, CDR1 is SGHAT and CDR2 FQNNGV. This CDR3 contains 15 residues. The V gene lost 5 bases and the J gene lost 4 bases, with 17 bases spanning the gap.

This clonotype came up many times. The chain couples TRBV28 to TRBJ1-1; D unresolved. V was pared by 6 bases and J by 2 bases, with 16 bases between. CDR1 and CDR2 (germline): MDHEN, SYDVKM. The CDR3 spans 15 residues. The CDR3 spells CASRPPGPANTEAFF. The CDR3 DNA reads TGTGCCAGCAGACCCCCCGGGCCCGCAAACACTGAAGCTTTCTTT.

CDR3 region: CASRGGPGEQYF. CDR3 sequence (DNA): TGTGCCAGCAGGGGGGGTCCTGGGGAGCAGTACTTC. The chain employs TRBV27 and TRBJ2-7, with D possibly being TRBD2 (6 bases). V was clipped by 6 bases and J by 7 bases, with 13 bases between them. This CDR3 region has 12 residues. The germline V gene encodes CDR1 MNHEY and CDR2 SMNVEV (reference sequence).

This clonotype has just a few counts. V and J are TRBV28 and TRBJ1-6, with TRBD1 as a possible D gene (5 bases). V was clipped by 6 bases and J by 10 bases, with 13 bases between them. Per the germline V gene, CDR1 is MDHEN and CDR2 is SYDVKM. The CDR3 runs to 13 residues. Here the CDR3 DNA reads TGTGCCAGCAGGACCAGTGAGGGGTCACCCCTCCACTTT. Translation: CASRTSEGSPLHF.

V usage is TRBV12-3 or TRBV12-4 and J usage is TRBJ2-5; no definite D call. Trimming took off 5 bases at V and 1 base at J, with 8 bases between the two ends. This CDR3 is 13 amino acids long. The CDR3 sequence is CASSQSGQETQYF. Here the CDR3 DNA reads TGTGCCAGCAGTCAATCTGGCCAAGAGACCCAGTACTTC.

V and J are TRBV10-1 and TRBJ1-1; D gene ambiguous. Looked up from germline, CDR1 is WNHNN and CDR2 is SYGVQD (reference sequence). The length of the CDR3 is 9 residues. The V end was cut by 10 bases, the J end by 5 bases, with 5 bases between. The CDR3 DNA sequence: TGCGCCACGAAGACTGAAGCTTTCTTT. It is translated as CATKTEAFF.

This clonotype has just a few counts. This chain links TRBV27 with TRBJ2-3, with D possibly TRBD1 on 5 matching bases. Germline CDR1 reads MNHEY; CDR2 reads SMNVEV (reference sequence). Deletions cut 3 bases from V and 6 bases from J, with 16 bases between. The CDR3 is 15 amino acids. CDR3 residues: CASSFSPRPGDTQYF. In DNA, the CDR3 is TGTGCCAGCAGTTTTTCCCCCCGCCCAGGGGATACGCAGTATTTT.

The V call is TRBV4-1, the J call TRBJ2-3, with TRBD2 as a possible D gene (5 bases). The V end was cut by 1 base, the J end by 2 bases, with 10 bases between. Germline V gene lookup returns CDR1 MGHRA and CDR2 YSYEKL. CDR3 length equals 15 residues. CDR3 sequence reads: CASSQAGKPTDTQYF. As DNA, the CDR3 is TGCGCCAGCAGCCAAGCCGGGAAACCCACAGATACGCAGTATTTT.

This chain links TRBV6-2 or TRBV6-3 with TRBJ2-7, with D possibly being TRBD1 or TRBD2 (5 bases each). Trimming removed 4 bases from V and 0 bases from J, with 25 bases in between. The CDR3 covers 19 residues. Germline V CDR1 and CDR2: MNHEY, SVGEGT. DNA for the CDR3: TGTGCCAGCAGTTTTCTCCAGGGACCCTTAGCCGAGAGCTCCTACGAGCAGTACTTC. This sequence encodes CASSFLQGPLAESSYEQYF.

This clonotype came up a few times. The CDR3 nucleotides are TGTGCCAGCAGTTACCCCAGCACTGAAGCTTTCTTT. Translating it yields CASSYPSTEAFF. The chain recombines TRBV6-2 or TRBV6-3 with TRBJ1-1; no definite D call. This CDR3 contains 12 residues. V was clipped by 2 bases and J by 4 bases, with 5 bases between them. Germline V CDR1 and CDR2: MNHEY, SVGEGT.

Details on this clonotype: This may be a read error: a much more frequent sequence differs by one nucleotide. This rearrangement joins TRBV28 to TRBJ1-1; D gene ambiguous. Germline V gives CDR1 MDHEN, CDR2 SYDVKM. This CDR3 spans 14 amino acids. The CDR3 region is CVSSSGTENTEAFF. The CDR3 DNA is TGTGTCAGCAGTTCCGGTACAGAGAACACTGAAGCTTTCTTT.

V gene TRBV20-1 combines with J gene TRBJ2-1; 12 nucleotides align to TRBD2. This CDR3 is 18 amino acids long. Trimming at V came to 1 base and at J to 0 bases, leaving 7 bases not matched to a gene. CDR1 is DFQATT and CDR2 is SNEGSKA in the germline V gene (reference sequence). The CDR3 bases are TGCAGTGCTAGAGGGAGACTAGCGGGAGACAGCTCCTACAATGAGCAGTTCTTC. Its protein product is CSARGRLAGDSSYNEQFF.

V is TRBV12-3 or TRBV12-4 and J is TRBJ1-2; TRBD1 matches at 11 bases. V was clipped by 6 bases and J by 2 bases; unmatched bases: 5. The CDR3 length is 15 residues. CDR3 sequence reads: CASRGRTGGNYGYTF. The CDR3, as DNA: TGTGCCAGCAGAGGAAGGACAGGGGGCAACTATGGCTACACCTTC.

The CDR3 spells CASSGQGWTDTQYF. CDR3 nucleotides: TGTGCCAGCAGCGGACAGGGGTGGACAGATACGCAGTATTTT. The J gene is TRBJ2-3, the V gene TRBV6-2 or TRBV6-3; 9 positions match TRBD1. Germline V CDR1 and CDR2: MNHEY, SVGEGT. V was pared by 6 bases and J by 3 bases, with 4 bases of the junction left unmatched. The CDR3 is 14 residues long.

This clonotype was detected only a few times. The chain has TRBV19 and TRBJ1-5, with 9 bases that match TRBD1. The CDR3 has 16 amino acids. Per the germline V gene, CDR1 is LNHDA and CDR2 is SQIVND (reference sequence). V shed 1 base and J 1 base; nucleotides not matched to a gene: 2. The CDR3 region is CASSIGGTGSNQPQHF. In DNA form, the CDR3 reads TGTGCCAGTAGTATAGGTGGGACAGGGAGCAATCAGCCCCAGCATTTT. Supplemented by reference TRBV19 and TRBJ1-5, the full variable domain reads DGGITQSPKYLFRKEGQNVTLSCEQNLNHDAMYWYRQDPGQGLRLIYYSQIVNDFQKGDIAEGYSVSREKKESFPLTVTSAQKNPTAFYLCASSIGGTGSNQPQHFGDGTRLSIL.

In this sample, this clonotype turned up many times. The CDR3, as DNA: TGTGCCAGCAGTCCATCCAGGGCTGAAGCTTTCTTT. Protein: CASSPSRAEAFF. The rearrangement links TRBV28 to TRBJ1-1; possible D gene TRBD1, 5 bases. Looked up from germline, CDR1 is MDHEN and CDR2 is SYDVKM. Trimming removed 5 bases at V and 6 bases at J, with 10 bases between. CDR3 length equals 12 residues.

This clonotype was counted a few times. The V and J genes are TRBV18 and TRBJ2-3; the D is unclear. Trimming removed 4 bases from V and 6 bases from J, with 8 bases in between. The CDR3 is made up of 12 amino acids. CDR1 and CDR2 (germline): KGHSH, LQKENI. CDR3 nucleotide sequence: TGTGCCAGCTCACTACCTCGCGATACGCAGTATTTT. Protein: CASSLPRDTQYF.

The chain recombines TRBV30 with TRBJ2-1, with 9 bases fitting TRBD2. This CDR3 spans 15 amino acids. Germline CDR1 reads GTSNPN; CDR2 reads SVGIG (reference sequence). Trimming cost V 4 bases and J 8 bases; bases outside gene matches: 12. The CDR3 loop is CAWKAWGGRVHEQFF. The CDR3 DNA sequence: TGTGCCTGGAAGGCCTGGGGCGGGAGGGTACATGAGCAGTTCTTC.